This is a list of T cell receptor beta chains from one sample in a study of blood T cells in healthy people across ages. TCRdb processed the 5' RACE reads anew with MiXCR; each CDR3 protein has one entry. Of hundreds of thousands of distinct CDR3 sequences in the sample, under 65% were seen once. What was sequenced was blood. Receptors originate from a man aged 55 to 70 in good health. Both conserved end residues are part of each CDR3. Fields, in order: V gene, CDR3 protein.

v_gene: TRBV12-3/TRBV12-4
CDR3aa: CASRSSLAGQETQYF

v_gene: TRBV7-2
CDR3aa: CASSRTHWPTNTGELFF

v_gene: TRBV6-6
CDR3aa: CASSYGGTSVVFF

v_gene: TRBV7-2
CDR3aa: CASSFQNDRVGGYTF

v_gene: TRBV7-2
CDR3aa: CASSLTSGGVQYF

v_gene: TRBV7-9
CDR3aa: CASSLASQGAWETQYF

v_gene: TRBV15
CDR3aa: CATSRGGIGAFF

v_gene: TRBV27
CDR3aa: CASSFAGARVGTQYF

v_gene: TRBV5-1
CDR3aa: CASSGGDRVHEQFF

v_gene: TRBV20-1
CDR3aa: CSAADPSGGTDTQYF

v_gene: TRBV2
CDR3aa: CASSEGGPRGETQYF

v_gene: TRBV25-1
CDR3aa: CASSESPGNIQYF

v_gene: TRBV12-3/TRBV12-4
CDR3aa: CASSPTRQGVSLTEAFF

v_gene: TRBV21-1
CDR3aa: CASSIFSYEQYF

v_gene: TRBV20-1
CDR3aa: CSARGGGAGNYYEQYF

v_gene: TRBV4-2
CDR3aa: CASSQDPNNNEQYF

v_gene: TRBV7-2
CDR3aa: CASSLYMAGGGITDTQYF

v_gene: TRBV20-1
CDR3aa: CSARLSGGTNNEQYF

v_gene: TRBV5-1
CDR3aa: CASSSHNEQFF

v_gene: TRBV7-2
CDR3aa: CASSLNRQGAGYEQYF

v_gene: TRBV9
CDR3aa: CASSVDGGGAFF

v_gene: TRBV20-1
CDR3aa: CSARVLNEQFF

v_gene: TRBV13
CDR3aa: CARSATSGGQVGETQYF

v_gene: TRBV6-1
CDR3aa: CASSRQPNTEAFF

v_gene: TRBV29-1
CDR3aa: CSVSGAPGSGYTF

v_gene: TRBV20-1
CDR3aa: CSARGSGGQVLPTNEKLFF

v_gene: TRBV6-5
CDR3aa: CASSYGQLSTDTQYF

v_gene: TRBV7-8
CDR3aa: CASSIVPGQGEGFSPLHF

v_gene: TRBV4-2
CDR3aa: CASSQGGPSYEQYF

v_gene: TRBV5-1
CDR3aa: CASRRTEGNSPLHF

v_gene: TRBV25-1
CDR3aa: CASSAPGDTEAFF